These 31 T cell receptor beta chains share one sample of origin, sequenced in a study of blood T cell repertoires in COVID-19. This table comes from immunoSEQ multiplex PCR, and its TCRdb copy is limited to in-frame clones, with some not included. This sample carries roughly 380,000 clones, around 85% of them seen once, and the ten largest clones take 3.5% to 4%. Sequences were obtained from peripheral blood. The receptor source for this set is a woman younger than 30 with acute or convalescent COVID-19.

With regard to this clone: At one boundary the junction diverges from the germline segment, which might be a read error. The chain joins TRBV10-3 to TRBJ2-7; D is unresolved. This CDR3 region has 16 residues. Germline V CDR1 and CDR2: ENHRY, SYGVKD. CDR3: CAISERSETDVYGQYF. The CDR3 nucleotides read TGTGCCATCAGTGAAAGGTCCGAGACTGACGTTTACGGGCAGTACTTC.

This clone showed up just a few times. J is TRBJ2-7 and V is TRBV14; 8 bases agree with TRBD1. The J segment lost 2 bases and the V segment lost 8 bases, leaving 5 bases of the junction unmatched. CDR1 and CDR2 (germline): SGHDN, FVKESK. The CDR3 has 13 residues. This CDR3 is CASRGTGTYEQYF. CDR3 sequence (DNA): TGTGCCAGCCGGGGGACAGGAACCTACGAGCAGTACTTC.

V is TRBV24-1 and J is TRBJ2-2; TRBD2 matches at 16 bases. The V gene end was trimmed by 6 bases and the J gene end by 6 bases; junction bases not matched to a gene: 18. Germline V gives CDR1 KGHDR, CDR2 SFDVKD. This CDR3 is built from 21 residues. The chain's CDR3 is CATSPSPAGTSGGGISGELFF. The DNA of the CDR3 is TGTGCCACCAGTCCCTCCCCCGCCGGGACTAGCGGGGGGGGGATCTCCGGGGAGCTGTTTTTT.

The CDR3 is CASSQDQGVLYEQFF. CDR3 nucleotide sequence: TGTGCCAGCAGCCAGGACCAGGGCGTATTGTATGAGCAGTTCTTC. The J gene is TRBJ2-1, the V gene TRBV9, with D perhaps matching TRBD1 (5 bases). Germline V gives CDR1 SGDLS, CDR2 YYNGEE. Trimming removed 4 bases from V and 8 bases from J, with 19 bases in between. CDR3 length: 15 amino acids.

This clone was observed a handful of times. V usage is TRBV5-8 and J usage is TRBJ1-6, with 7 bases that match TRBD1. Looked up from germline, CDR1 is SGHTS and CDR2 is YDEGEE. The V gene end was trimmed by 2 bases and the J gene end by 9 bases; junction bases not matched to a gene: 8. This CDR3 contains 15 residues. The CDR3 sequence: CASSLTTGVSSPLHF. The CDR3 region has the DNA TGTGCCAGCAGCTTAACCACAGGGGTTAGTTCACCCCTCCACTTT.

V usage is TRBV18 and J usage is TRBJ1-6; weak D call: TRBD1 (5 bases). Germline CDR1 and CDR2: KGHSH and LQKENI. V was clipped by 3 bases and J by 5 bases, with 11 bases between them. This CDR3 has 15 residues. The CDR3: CASSPGRDNNSPLHF. The CDR3 DNA is TGTGCCAGCTCACCCGGCAGGGATAATAATTCACCCCTCCACTTT.

The DNA for the CDR3 is TGCAGTGCTAGTAATCTGCGGACTTCCTACGAGCAGTACTTC. This translates into CSASNLRTSYEQYF. This chain connects TRBV20-1 to TRBJ2-7; D is perhaps TRBD2 (5 bases). Per germline, CDR1 DFQATT and CDR2 SNEGSKA (reference sequence). This CDR3 is 14 amino acids long. V lost 3 bases and J 1 base, leaving 13 bases between the germline ends.

The table lists this clone with a count of one. V is TRBV9 and J is TRBJ1-3; 7 bases are shared with TRBD1. The CDR3 sequence is 15 residues long. Trimming cost V 4 bases and J 0 bases; bases outside gene matches: 4. The germline V gene encodes CDR1 SGDLS and CDR2 YYNGEE. CDR3: CASSSQGSSGNTIYF. The CDR3 coding sequence is TGTGCCAGCAGCTCACAGGGGAGCTCTGGAAACACCATATATTTT.

The V and J genes are TRBV29-1 and TRBJ2-7, with 7 bases lining up with TRBD2. Trimming took 0 bases from V and 11 from J; bases not matched to a gene: 10. Germline V gene data show CDR1 as SQVTM and CDR2 as ANQGSEA. This CDR3 is 13 amino acids long. CDR3 protein: CSVEELAGVREYF. The CDR3, as DNA: TGCAGCGTTGAAGAGTTAGCGGGCGTGAGAGAGTACTTC.

This clone appeared a few times. The rearrangement uses TRBV11-2 and TRBJ1-6; D may be TRBD1 (6 bases). CDR3 length: 19 amino acids. Trimming cost V 4 bases and J 0 bases, with 19 bases left between them. CDR1 SGHAT and CDR2 FQNNGV come from the germline V gene. The CDR3 spells CASSSLRLQGRSYNSPLHF. CDR3 sequence (DNA): TGTGCCAGCAGCTCCCTTCGGCTACAGGGTCGCTCCTATAATTCACCCCTCCACTTT.

The table lists this clone with a count of one. This chain joins TRBV6-1 and TRBJ1-5; D may be TRBD1 (5 bases). Trimming stripped 3 bases from V and 4 bases from J, with 13 bases between. CDR3 length: 15 amino acids. Germline loops: CDR1 MNHNS, CDR2 SASEGT. CDR3 in DNA: TGTGCCAGCAGTGATGTCGGGGGGGGGAATCAGCCCCAGCATTTT. It specifies CASSDVGGGNQPQHF.

The chain recombines TRBV5-6 with TRBJ2-5, with a possible D match to TRBD2 (6 bases). Germline CDR1 SGHDT, CDR2 YYEEEE. Deletions cut 4 bases from V and 3 bases from J, with 16 bases between. The CDR3 loop spans 15 amino acids. The chain's CDR3 is CASSETGVGEETQYF. CDR3 bases: TGTGCCAGCAGCGAGACGGGGGTCGGTGAAGAGACCCAGTACTTC. Drawing the rest from reference TRBV5-6 and TRBJ2-5, the complete variable domain is DAGVTQSPTHLIKTRGQQVTLRCSPKSGHDTVSWYQQALGQGPQFIFQYYEEEERQRGNFPDRFSGHQFPNYSSELNVNALLLGDSALYLCASSETGVGEETQYFGPGTRLLVL.

The chain uses TRBV6-1 and TRBJ1-1, with a tentative D call TRBD1 (5 bases). The V gene lost 2 bases and the J gene lost 2 bases, with 9 bases spanning the gap. Germline V gene lookup returns CDR1 MNHNS and CDR2 SASEGT. The CDR3 is made up of 14 amino acids. CDR3 sequence: CASSEWQGNTEAFF. The CDR3 nucleotides read TGTGCCAGCAGTGAATGGCAGGGCAACACTGAAGCTTTCTTT.

V is TRBV28 and J is TRBJ2-1; 9 bases match TRBD2. V was clipped by 3 bases and J by 6 bases; unmatched bases: 18. This CDR3 has 19 amino acids. The germline V gene encodes CDR1 MDHEN and CDR2 SYDVKM. The CDR3 loop reads CASSFPLGGLAGAPNEQFF. In DNA, the CDR3 is TGTGCCAGCAGTTTCCCCTTGGGAGGTTTAGCGGGAGCCCCCAATGAGCAGTTCTTC.

This clone was seen only once. The chain uses TRBV3-1 (or the pseudogene TRBV3-2) and TRBJ2-5; 9 nucleotides align to TRBD1. The CDR3 is 15 amino acids. Germline V gene lookup returns CDR1 LGHDT and CDR2 YNNKEL (reference sequence). Trimming took 6 bases from V and 3 from J; bases not matched to a gene: 8. In DNA form, the CDR3 reads TGTGCCAGCAGTCGATCCGGGACAGGGAAAGAGACCCAGTACTTC. Translating it yields CASSRSGTGKETQYF.

The V and J genes are TRBV5-8 and TRBJ1-1, with 9 bases aligning to TRBD1. After removal of 0 bases from V and 3 bases from J, the junction contained 15 bases not matched to a gene. CDR3 size: 19 residues. Germline CDR1 reads SGHTS; CDR2 reads YDEGEE. CDR3 sequence: CASSLGNFRTGALDTEAFF. CDR3 DNA: TGTGCCAGCAGCTTGGGCAACTTTCGGACAGGGGCTTTGGACACTGAAGCTTTCTTT. Full variable domain (rest looked up from reference TRBV5-8 and TRBJ1-1): EAGVTQSPTHLIKTRGQQATLRCSPISGHTSVYWYQQALGLGLQFLLWYDEGEERNRGNFPPRFSGRQFPNYSSELNVNALELEDSALYLCASSLGNFRTGALDTEAFFGQGTRLTVV.

The chain combines TRBV18 with TRBJ1-2; D gene ambiguous. The CDR3 is 13 residues long. CDR1 KGHSH and CDR2 LQKENI come from the germline V gene. V shed 6 bases and J shed 1 base, with 9 bases lying between them. The CDR3 loop reads CASSPTDNYGYTF. CDR3 nucleotide sequence: TGTGCCAGCTCTCCCACAGATAACTATGGCTACACCTTC.

This clone appeared a single time. The chain carries TRBV7-7 and TRBJ2-2; 8 bases match TRBD2. The CDR3 is 16 amino acids. Trimming cost V 6 bases and J 2 bases; bases outside gene matches: 8. Per the germline V gene, CDR1 is SSHAT and CDR2 is FNYEAQ (reference sequence). The CDR3 sequence is CASSAGSGANTGELFF. The CDR3 nucleotides are TGTGCCAGCAGTGCGGGTAGCGGGGCTAACACCGGGGAGCTGTTTTTT.

The chain uses TRBV10-3 and TRBJ1-1; D ambiguous. Trimming cost V 3 bases and J 0 bases, with 11 bases left between them. Per the germline V gene, CDR1 is ENHRY and CDR2 is SYGVKD. This CDR3 has 15 amino acids. CDR3 sequence (DNA): TGTGCCATCAGTGAATTTGCGGAAGTGAACACTGAAGCTTTCTTT. Translated, it gives CAISEFAEVNTEAFF.

This chain joins TRBV3-1 (or the pseudogene TRBV3-2) and TRBJ2-3; 10 bases are shared with TRBD2. Looked up from germline, CDR1 is LGHDT and CDR2 is YNNKEL (reference sequence). This CDR3 is built from 16 residues. V shed 1 base and J 3 bases; nucleotides not matched to a gene: 4. The DNA for the CDR3 is TGTGCCAGCAGCCAAGGACTAGCGGGTACAACAGATACGCAGTATTTT. Amino acid sequence: CASSQGLAGTTDTQYF.

The CDR3 DNA reads TGTGCCAGCAGTACATTTGGGGAGACTAGCTACACTGAAGCTTTCTTT. Translated, it gives CASSTFGETSYTEAFF. V and J are TRBV27 and TRBJ1-1; D gene unclear. The CDR3 length is 16 residues. Germline-derived CDR1 and CDR2 are MNHEY and SMNVEV (reference sequence). V lost 5 bases, J lost 3 bases, and 19 bases lay in between.

The chain is built from TRBV6-5 and TRBJ2-4; the D gene is possibly TRBD2 (5 bases). The CDR3 sequence is 15 residues long. The V gene's germline CDR1 is MNHEY and CDR2 SVGAGI. Between the trimmed V and J ends, which lost 2 bases and 3 bases, there was a span of 11 bases. For the CDR3, the DNA is TGTGCCAGCAGTTACCTGGCAGAGGGCAAAAACATTCAGTACTTC. Translating it yields CASSYLAEGKNIQYF.

Here the CDR3 DNA reads TGTGCCAGCTCACCGGAACAGGAGAAATATGGCTACACCTTC. Amino acids: CASSPEQEKYGYTF. V is TRBV18 and J is TRBJ1-2, with D maybe TRBD1 (5 bases). The ends were cut back, 3 bases at V and 5 bases at J, with 13 bases in the middle. The CDR3 is 14 amino acids. The germline V gene has CDR1 KGHSH and CDR2 LQKENI.

The J gene is TRBJ1-5, the V gene TRBV28; TRBD1 matches 7 bases. CDR3 length equals 17 residues. After removal of 8 bases from V and 2 bases from J, the junction contained 15 bases not matched to a gene. The germline V gene encodes CDR1 MDHEN and CDR2 SYDVKM. CDR3 DNA: TGTGCCAGCGGAATAGACAGGGAGGTCCGAGGCAATCAGCCCCAGCATTTT. It yields the protein CASGIDREVRGNQPQHF.

The chain recombines TRBV4-1 with TRBJ2-4; D is unresolved. The germline V gene encodes CDR1 MGHRA and CDR2 YSYEKL. The CDR3 has 15 residues. Trimming took off 8 bases at V and 0 bases at J, with 14 bases between the two ends. CDR3 loop: CASGPPVPAKNIQYF. Here the CDR3 DNA reads TGCGCCAGCGGTCCGCCGGTCCCAGCCAAAAACATTCAGTACTTC.

The chain links TRBV24-1 to TRBJ2-5; possible D gene TRBD2, 6 bases. This CDR3 spans 14 amino acids. CDR1 and CDR2 (germline): KGHDR, SFDVKD. Trimming stripped 2 bases from V and 2 bases from J, with 8 bases between. The CDR3 DNA follows: TGTGCCACCAGTGATTCGGGACTGCAAGAGACCCAGTACTTC. Amino acids: CATSDSGLQETQYF.

This chain uses TRBV2 with TRBJ2-5; 9 bases map to TRBD2. V shed 5 bases and J 7 bases; nucleotides not matched to a gene: 11. The CDR3 runs 15 residues. Germline lookup yields CDR1 SNHLY and CDR2 FYNNEI. The CDR3 reads CASSQTGTSQGTQYF. DNA of the CDR3: TGTGCCAGCAGTCAAACGGGGACTAGCCAGGGGACCCAGTACTTC.

The V and J genes are TRBV7-3 and TRBJ1-2; 7 bases align to TRBD1. Germline V CDR1 and CDR2: SGHTA, FQGTGA. The CDR3 spans 13 residues. V lost 5 bases, J lost 7 bases, and 7 bases stayed unmatched. This CDR3 reads CASSPTGAAGYTF. CDR3 nucleotide sequence: TGTGCCAGCAGCCCCACAGGGGCGGCTGGCTACACCTTC.

This clone was seen just once. V gene TRBV7-9 combines with J gene TRBJ1-5; tentatively, D is TRBD1 (5 bases). Per the germline V gene, CDR1 is SEHNR and CDR2 is FQNEAQ (reference sequence). V dropped 1 base and J dropped 1 base, with 5 bases sitting between them. The CDR3 is made up of 14 amino acids. This CDR3 reads CASSLGQSNQPQHF. The CDR3 DNA follows: TGTGCCAGCAGCTTAGGACAGAGCAATCAGCCCCAGCATTTT.

The CDR3 loop is CASSQDVTAYEQYF. The CDR3 DNA is TGTGCCAGCAGCCAAGACGTTACAGCCTACGAGCAGTACTTC. The chain joins TRBV3-1 (or the pseudogene TRBV3-2) to TRBJ2-7; D gene uncertain. V shed 0 bases and J shed 2 bases, with 8 bases lying between them. The CDR3 contains 14 residues. The germline V gene has CDR1 LGHDT and CDR2 YNNKEL (reference sequence).

The V gene is TRBV11-2, the J gene TRBJ1-5; D not certain. Trimming pared 5 bases from V and 4 bases from J, leaving 15 bases between. CDR1 SGHAT and CDR2 FQNNGV come from the germline V gene. The CDR3 runs to 15 residues. DNA of the CDR3: TGTGCCAGCAGCACCGACGGGGAGGTAAATCAGCCCCAGCATTTT. Protein product: CASSTDGEVNQPQHF.